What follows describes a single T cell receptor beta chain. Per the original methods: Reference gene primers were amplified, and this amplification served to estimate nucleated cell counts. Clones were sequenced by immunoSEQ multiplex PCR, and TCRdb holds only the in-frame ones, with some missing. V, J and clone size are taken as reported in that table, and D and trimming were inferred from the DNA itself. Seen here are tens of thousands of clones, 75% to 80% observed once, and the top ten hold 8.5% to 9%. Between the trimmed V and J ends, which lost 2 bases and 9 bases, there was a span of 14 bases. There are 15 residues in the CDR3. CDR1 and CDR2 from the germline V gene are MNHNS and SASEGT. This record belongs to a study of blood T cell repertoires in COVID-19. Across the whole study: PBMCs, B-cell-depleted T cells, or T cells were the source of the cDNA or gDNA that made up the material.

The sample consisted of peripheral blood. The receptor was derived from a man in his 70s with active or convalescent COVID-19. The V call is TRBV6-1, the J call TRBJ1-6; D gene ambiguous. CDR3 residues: CASSETGFLASPLHF. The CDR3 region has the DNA TGTGCCAGCAGTGAAACCGGGTTTCTAGCTTCACCCCTCCACTTT.